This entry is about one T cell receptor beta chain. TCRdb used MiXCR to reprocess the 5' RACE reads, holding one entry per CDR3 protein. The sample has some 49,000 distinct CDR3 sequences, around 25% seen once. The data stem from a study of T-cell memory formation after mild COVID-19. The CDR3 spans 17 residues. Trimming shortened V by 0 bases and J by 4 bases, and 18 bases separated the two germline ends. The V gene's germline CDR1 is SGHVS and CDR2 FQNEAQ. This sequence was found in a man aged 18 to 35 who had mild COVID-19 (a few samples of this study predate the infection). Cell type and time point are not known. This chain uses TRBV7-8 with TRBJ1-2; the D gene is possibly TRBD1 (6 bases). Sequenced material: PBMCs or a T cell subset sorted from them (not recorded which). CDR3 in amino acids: CASSLAPGAKLGYGYTF. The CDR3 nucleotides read TGTGCCAGCAGCTTAGCACCGGGGGCAAAGCTTGGCTATGGCTACACCTTC.